This T cell receptor (beta chain) was identified in a study of OX40 agonist ivuxolimab in advanced cancers. Study conclusions and caveats: In CD8+ T cells, expanded clones were on average more numerous than in CD4+. Both blood CD4+ and CD8+ T cells showed clonal growth by week 6 at 0.1 to 3.0 mg/kg.

Clones were sequenced by immunoSEQ multiplex PCR, and TCRdb holds only the in-frame ones, with some missing. The sample lists about 93,000 clones; about 91% were seen once. The CDR3 spans 14 residues. CDR1 and CDR2 (germline): SGHNT, YENEEA. Trimming took 4 bases from V and 6 from J, leaving 16 bases between them. With respect to this clone: Its antigen remains unknown.

The sample in question was CD4+ or CD8+ T cells sorted from blood, obtained in a trial of the OX40 agonist ivuxolimab. This receptor was obtained from an adult with an advanced solid tumor such as melanoma, head and neck, liver or kidney cancer. This rearrangement joins TRBV11-3 to TRBJ2-7; tentative D call: TRBD2 (7 bases). The CDR3 sequence: CASSWTRGFGEQYF. DNA for the CDR3: TGTGCCAGCAGCTGGACTAGGGGGTTTGGCGAGCAGTACTTC.